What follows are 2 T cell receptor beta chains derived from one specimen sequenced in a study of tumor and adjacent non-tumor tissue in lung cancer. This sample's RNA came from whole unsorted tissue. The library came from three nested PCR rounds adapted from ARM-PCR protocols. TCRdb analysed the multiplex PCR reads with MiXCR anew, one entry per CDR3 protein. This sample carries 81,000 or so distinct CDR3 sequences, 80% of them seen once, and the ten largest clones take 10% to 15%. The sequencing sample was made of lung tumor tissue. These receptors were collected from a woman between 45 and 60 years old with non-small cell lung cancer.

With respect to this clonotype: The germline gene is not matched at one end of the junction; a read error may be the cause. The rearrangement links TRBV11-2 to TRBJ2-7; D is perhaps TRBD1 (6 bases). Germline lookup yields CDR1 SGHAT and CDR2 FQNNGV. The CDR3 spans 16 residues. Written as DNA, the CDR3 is TGTGCTAGCAACTTAGGGCCAGGGGCCGGCTCCTACGAGCAGTACTTC. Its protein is CASNLGPGAGSYEQYF.

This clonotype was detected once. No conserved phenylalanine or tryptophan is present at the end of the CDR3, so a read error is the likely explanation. The CDR3 bases are TGTGCCAGCAGTGAAGCGTCGGGGGACCCTTACAATGAACAGTTCTAC. This sequence encodes CASSEASGDPYNEQFY. The chain links TRBV6-1 to TRBJ2-1, with a tentative D call TRBD2 (6 bases). This CDR3 is built from 16 residues. CDR1 and CDR2 (germline): MNHNS, SASEGT.